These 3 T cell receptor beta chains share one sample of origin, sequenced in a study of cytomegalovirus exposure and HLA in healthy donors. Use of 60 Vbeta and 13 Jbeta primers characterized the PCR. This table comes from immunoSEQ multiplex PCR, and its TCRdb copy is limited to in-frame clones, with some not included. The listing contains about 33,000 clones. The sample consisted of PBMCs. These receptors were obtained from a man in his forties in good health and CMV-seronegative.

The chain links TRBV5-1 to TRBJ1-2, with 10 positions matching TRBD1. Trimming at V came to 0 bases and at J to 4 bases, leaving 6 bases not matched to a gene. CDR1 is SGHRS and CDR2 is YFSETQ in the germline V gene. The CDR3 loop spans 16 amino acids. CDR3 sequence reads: CASSLALGTGAYGYTF. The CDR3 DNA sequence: TGCGCCAGCAGCTTGGCCCTAGGGACAGGGGCCTATGGCTACACCTTC.

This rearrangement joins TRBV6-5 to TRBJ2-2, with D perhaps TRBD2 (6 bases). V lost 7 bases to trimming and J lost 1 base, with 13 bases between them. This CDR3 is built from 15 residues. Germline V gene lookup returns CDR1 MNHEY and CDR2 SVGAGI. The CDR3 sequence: CASTRLGGNTGELFF. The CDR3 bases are TGTGCCAGCACGAGACTGGGGGGGAACACCGGGGAGCTGTTTTTT.

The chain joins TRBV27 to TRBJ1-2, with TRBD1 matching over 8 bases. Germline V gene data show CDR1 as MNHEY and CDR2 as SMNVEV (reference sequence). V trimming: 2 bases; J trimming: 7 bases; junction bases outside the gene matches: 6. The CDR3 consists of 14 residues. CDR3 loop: CASSLGQGAVGYTF. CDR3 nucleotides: TGTGCCAGCAGTTTAGGGCAGGGGGCGGTTGGCTACACCTTC.